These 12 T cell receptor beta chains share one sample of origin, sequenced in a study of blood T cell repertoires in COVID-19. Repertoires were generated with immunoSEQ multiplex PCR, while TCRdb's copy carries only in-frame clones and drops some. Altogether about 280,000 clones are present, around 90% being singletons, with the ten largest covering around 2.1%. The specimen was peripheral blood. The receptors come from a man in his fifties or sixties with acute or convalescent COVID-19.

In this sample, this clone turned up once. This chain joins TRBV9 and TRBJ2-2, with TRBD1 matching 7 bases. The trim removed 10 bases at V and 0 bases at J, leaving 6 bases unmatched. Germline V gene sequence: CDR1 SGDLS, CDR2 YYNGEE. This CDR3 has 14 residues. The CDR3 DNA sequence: TGTGCCTCTCAGACAGGGACGAACACCGGGGAGCTGTTTTTT. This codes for CASQTGTNTGELFF.

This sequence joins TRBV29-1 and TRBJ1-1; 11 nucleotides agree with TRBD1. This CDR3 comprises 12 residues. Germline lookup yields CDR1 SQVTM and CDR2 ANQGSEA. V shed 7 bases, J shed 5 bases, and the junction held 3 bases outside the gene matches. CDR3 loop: CSGGDRGTEAFF. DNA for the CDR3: TGCAGCGGTGGGGACAGGGGGACTGAAGCTTTCTTT. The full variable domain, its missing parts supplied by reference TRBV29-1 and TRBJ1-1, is SAVISQKPSRDICQRGTSLTIQCQVDSQVTMMFWYRQQPGQSLTLIATANQGSEATYESGFVIDKFPISRPNLTFSTLTVSNMSPEDSSIYLCSGGDRGTEAFFGQGTRLTVV.

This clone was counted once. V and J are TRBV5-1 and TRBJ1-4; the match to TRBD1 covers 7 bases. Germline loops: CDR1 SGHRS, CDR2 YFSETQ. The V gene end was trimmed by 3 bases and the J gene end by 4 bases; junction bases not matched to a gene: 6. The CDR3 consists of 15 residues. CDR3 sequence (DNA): TGCGCCAGCAGCTCAACAGGGGCGGATAATGAAAAACTGTTTTTT. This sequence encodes CASSSTGADNEKLFF.

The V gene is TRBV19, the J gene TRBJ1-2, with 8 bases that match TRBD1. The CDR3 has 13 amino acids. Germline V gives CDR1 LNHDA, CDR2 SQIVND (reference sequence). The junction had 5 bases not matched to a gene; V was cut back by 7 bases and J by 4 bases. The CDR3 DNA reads TGTGCCAGTATCTCGACAGGGGTCTATGGCTACACCTTC. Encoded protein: CASISTGVYGYTF.

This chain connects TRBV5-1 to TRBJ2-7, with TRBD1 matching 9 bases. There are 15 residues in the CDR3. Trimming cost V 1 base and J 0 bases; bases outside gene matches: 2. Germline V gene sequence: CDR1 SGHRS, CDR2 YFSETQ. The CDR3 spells CASSLWTGASYEQYF. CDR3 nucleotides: TGCGCCAGCAGCTTGTGGACAGGGGCCTCCTACGAGCAGTACTTC.

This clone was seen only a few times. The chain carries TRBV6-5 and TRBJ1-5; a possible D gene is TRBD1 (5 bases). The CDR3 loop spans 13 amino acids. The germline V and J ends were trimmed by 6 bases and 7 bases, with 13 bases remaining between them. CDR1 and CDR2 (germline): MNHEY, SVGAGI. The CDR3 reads CASSFGQLQPQHF. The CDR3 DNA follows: TGTGCCAGCAGCTTTGGACAACTCCAGCCCCAGCATTTT.

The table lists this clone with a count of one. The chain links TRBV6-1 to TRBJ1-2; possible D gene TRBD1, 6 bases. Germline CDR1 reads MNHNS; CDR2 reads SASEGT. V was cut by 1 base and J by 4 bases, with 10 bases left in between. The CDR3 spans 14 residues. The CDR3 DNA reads TGTGCCAGCAGTGAAGTCCGGACAGTCTATGGCTACACCTTC. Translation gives CASSEVRTVYGYTF.

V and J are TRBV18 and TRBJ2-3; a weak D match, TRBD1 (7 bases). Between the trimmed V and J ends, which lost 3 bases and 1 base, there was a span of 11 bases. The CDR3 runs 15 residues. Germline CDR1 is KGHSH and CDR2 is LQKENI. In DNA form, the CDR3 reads TGTGCCAGCTCACCCATCAGGGGGGGCACAGATACGCAGTATTTT. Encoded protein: CASSPIRGGTDTQYF.

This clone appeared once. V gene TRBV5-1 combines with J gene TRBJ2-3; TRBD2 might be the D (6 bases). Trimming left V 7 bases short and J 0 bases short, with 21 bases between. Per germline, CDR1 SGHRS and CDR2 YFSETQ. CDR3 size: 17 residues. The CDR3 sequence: CASQTSGGRPSTDTQYF. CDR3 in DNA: TGCGCCAGCCAAACATCCGGGGGACGCCCTAGCACAGATACGCAGTATTTT.

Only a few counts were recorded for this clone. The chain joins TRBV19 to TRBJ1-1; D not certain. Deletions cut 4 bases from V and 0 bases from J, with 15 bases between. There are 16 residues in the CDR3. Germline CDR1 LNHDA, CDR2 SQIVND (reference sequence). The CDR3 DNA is TGTGCCAGTAGTACTCCAACTACTGAAATGAACACTGAAGCTTTCTTT. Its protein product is CASSTPTTEMNTEAFF.

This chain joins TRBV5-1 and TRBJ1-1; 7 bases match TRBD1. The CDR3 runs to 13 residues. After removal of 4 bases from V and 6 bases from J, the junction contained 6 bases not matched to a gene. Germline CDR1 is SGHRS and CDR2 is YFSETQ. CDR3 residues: CASSQDRVSEAFF. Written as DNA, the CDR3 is TGCGCCAGCAGCCAAGACAGGGTTTCTGAAGCTTTCTTT.

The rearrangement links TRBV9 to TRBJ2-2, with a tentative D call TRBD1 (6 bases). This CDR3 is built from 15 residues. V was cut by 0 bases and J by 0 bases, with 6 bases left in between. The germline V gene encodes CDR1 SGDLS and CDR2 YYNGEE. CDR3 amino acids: CASSVGTANTGELFF. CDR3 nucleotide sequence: TGTGCCAGCAGCGTAGGGACAGCGAACACCGGGGAGCTGTTTTTT.